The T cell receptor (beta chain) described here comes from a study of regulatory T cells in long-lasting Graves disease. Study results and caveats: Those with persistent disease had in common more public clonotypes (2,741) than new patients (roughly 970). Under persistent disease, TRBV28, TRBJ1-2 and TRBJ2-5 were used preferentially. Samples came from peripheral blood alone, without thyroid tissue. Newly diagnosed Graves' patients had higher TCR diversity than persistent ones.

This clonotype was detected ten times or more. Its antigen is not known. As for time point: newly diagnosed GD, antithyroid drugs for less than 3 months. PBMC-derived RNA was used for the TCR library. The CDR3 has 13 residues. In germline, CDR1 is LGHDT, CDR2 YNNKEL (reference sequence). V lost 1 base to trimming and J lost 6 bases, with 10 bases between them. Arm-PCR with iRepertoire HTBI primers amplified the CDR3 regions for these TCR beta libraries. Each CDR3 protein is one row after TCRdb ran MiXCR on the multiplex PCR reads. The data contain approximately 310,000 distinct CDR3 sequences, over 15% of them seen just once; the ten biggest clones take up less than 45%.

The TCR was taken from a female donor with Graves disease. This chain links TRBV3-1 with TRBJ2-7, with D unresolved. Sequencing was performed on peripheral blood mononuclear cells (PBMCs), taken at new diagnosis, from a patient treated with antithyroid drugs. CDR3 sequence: CASSQGVVAEQYF. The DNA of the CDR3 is TGTGCCAGCAGCCAAGGGGTGGTAGCCGAGCAGTACTTC.